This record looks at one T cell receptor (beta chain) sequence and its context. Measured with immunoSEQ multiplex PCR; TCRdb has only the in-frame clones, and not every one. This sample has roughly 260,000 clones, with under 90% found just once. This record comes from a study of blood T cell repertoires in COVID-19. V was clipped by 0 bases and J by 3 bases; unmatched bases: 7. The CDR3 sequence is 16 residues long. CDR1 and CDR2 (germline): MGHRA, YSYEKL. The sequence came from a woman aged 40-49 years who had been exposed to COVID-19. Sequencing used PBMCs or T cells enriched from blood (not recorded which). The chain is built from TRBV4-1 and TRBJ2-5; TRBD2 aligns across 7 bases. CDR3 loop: CASSQEGSGAKETQYF. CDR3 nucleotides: TGCGCCAGCAGCCAAGAAGGGAGCGGGGCAAAAGAGACCCAGTACTTC.